This T cell receptor (beta chain) was retrieved from a study of Graves' ophthalmopathy and Graves' hyperthyroidism. Whole-study findings and limits: Discrimination between ophthalmopathy and stable hyperthyroidism by a 13-signature model showed more than 85% sensitivity and less than 84% specificity. The model flagged ophthalmopathy progression at roughly 71% sensitivity and less than 75% specificity.

This CDR3 is built from 13 residues. Germline CDR1 SNHLY, CDR2 FYNNEI. With respect to this clonotype: Its specificity is unknown. The junction and the germline gene differ at one end; a read error may be behind it.

RNA served as the template for amplifying TCR beta CDR3 regions. A first-round RT-PCR used HTBI primers, followed by a second-round multiplex PCR. TCRdb processed the multiplex PCR reads anew with MiXCR; each CDR3 protein has one entry. The sample lists about 480,000 distinct CDR3 sequences, over 13% occurring once. Disease in donors with ophthalmopathy had moderate-to-severe activity, CAS ≥3, NOSPECS ≥4 and under 3 months' duration. The starting material, 8 to 10 ml of fresh peripheral blood, provided the PBMCs. The sequence was obtained from a woman under 40 with Graves' ophthalmopathy. This chain links TRBV2 with TRBJ2-5; D remains unclear. The sample consisted of blood. The CDR3 bases are TGTGCCACCAGTGATAGATCGCAAGAGACCCAGTACTTC. It encodes CATSDRSQETQYF.